The TCR beta chain described here comes from a study of T cells in Graves' hyperthyroidism and ophthalmopathy. Study-level background: Initial diagnosis, before any treatment, was when peripheral blood was collected.

Authors of the study amplified TCR beta CDR3 regions from RNA transcripts. Carried out on the TCR CDR3, a first-round RT-PCR used the HTBI primer set. Using its own MiXCR run on the multiplex PCR reads, TCRdb lists one record per CDR3 protein. The table shows about 360,000 distinct CDR3 sequences, with approximately 13% occurring only once. Unmatched junction bases numbered 12, after V lost 6 bases and J lost 5 bases. The CDR3 loop spans 15 amino acids. The germline V gene encodes CDR1 DFQATT and CDR2 SNEGSKA (reference sequence). This clonotype has more than one count but fewer than ten. This receptor was obtained from a woman aged 18 to 35 with Graves' hyperthyroidism. Sequencing input: blood. The chain combines TRBV20-1 with TRBJ2-3, with TRBD2 matching 9 bases. The CDR3 region has the DNA TGCAGTGCCCCTCCACCCAGCGGGAGGAAAGATACGCAGTATTTT. Its translation is CSAPPPSGRKDTQYF.